This TCR beta chain was recovered during a study of cytomegalovirus exposure and HLA in healthy donors. The study, taken as a whole, reports: Among the most significant clusters, several appeared linked to common viral pathogens in a later analysis.

The PCR was carried out with 60 Vbeta primers and 13 Jbeta primers. Using immunoSEQ multiplex PCR, the repertoire was profiled, and TCRdb retains in-frame clones only, with some absent. The sample has roughly 150,000 clones, approximately 78% seen once. Points on this clone: Its target is unknown.

The receptor comes from a girl aged 2-10 years in good health and CMV-seropositive. The material sequenced was PBMCs.

The CDR3 nucleotides are TGTGCCAGCAGCCGAGAACACGACAGGGTTGCAACTAATGAAAAACTGTTTTTT. Protein sequence: CASSREHDRVATNEKLFF. The rearrangement uses TRBV28 and TRBJ1-4; TRBD1 aligns across 7 bases. The V segment lost 6 bases and the J segment 0 bases; nucleotides outside the gene matches: 13. Germline values: CDR1 MDHEN, CDR2 SYDVKM. CDR3 size: 18 residues.